These T cell receptor beta chains were read from a single sample in a study of cytomegalovirus exposure and HLA in healthy donors. Assay used: immunoSEQ multiplex PCR; TCRdb lists only in-frame clones, some missing. The sample includes about 190,000 clones, almost 75% of them seen just once. The specimen sequenced was PBMCs. These receptors were taken from a woman between 25 and 40 years old in good health and CMV-seropositive. Both conserved end residues are part of each CDR3. D genes are given only for firm matches. Clone sizes are given selectively: once, few, many, or a class where the clone is expanded.

clone size | J gene | V gene | D gene | CDR3 length | CDR3 DNA | CDR3 protein
NA | TRBJ1-5 | TRBV27 | NA | 15 | TGTGCCAGCAGTTTAGAGGGGGATAGCAATCAGCCCCAGCATTTT | CASSLEGDSNQPQHF
NA | TRBJ2-1 | TRBV28 | NA | 14 | TGTGCCAGCATCGAGACTATAACCTACAATGAGCAGTTCTTC | CASIETITYNEQFF
NA | TRBJ2-7 | TRBV7-9 | NA | 15 | TGTGCCAGCAGCTCGAAAGGGGCCAGGATCTACGAGCAGTACTTC | CASSSKGARIYEQYF
few | TRBJ2-7 | TRBV10-1 | TRBD1 | 16 | TGCGCCAGCAGTGATCTGAGACAGGGGGTCTCCTACGAGCAGTACTTC | CASSDLRQGVSYEQYF
few | TRBJ2-5 | TRBV2 | TRBD2 | 16 | TGTGCCAGCAGTGAATGGGGAGCGGGAGGCCAAGAGACCCAGTACTTC | CASSEWGAGGQETQYF
few | TRBJ1-1 | TRBV9 | TRBD1 | 14 | TGTGCCAGCAGCGTAGCCGGACAGGGGACTGAAGCTTTCTTT | CASSVAGQGTEAFF
NA | TRBJ1-2 | TRBV6-1 | TRBD1 | 12 | TGTGCCAGCAGACCAGGGGGCTATGGCTACACCTTC | CASRPGGYGYTF
NA | TRBJ2-2 | TRBV11-3 | NA | 13 | TGTGCCAGCAGCTCCAGGATCACCGGGGAGCTGTTTTTT | CASSSRITGELFF
many | TRBJ1-5 | TRBV2 | NA | 14 | TGTGCCAGCAGCGCGGCGTCAGGGAGGGAGCCCCAGCATTTT | CASSAASGREPQHF
NA | TRBJ2-6 | TRBV28 | TRBD1 | 17 | TGTGCCAGCAGCAAGACAGGGGGTCAATCTGGGGCCAACGTCCTGACTTTC | CASSKTGGQSGANVLTF
few | TRBJ1-2 | TRBV5-1 | TRBD1 | 14 | TGCGCCAGCAGCCCGGCGACAGGGTCCCATGGCTACACCTTC | CASSPATGSHGYTF
NA | TRBJ1-4 | TRBV5-1 | NA | 15 | TGCGCCAGCAGTCCCCATTTTGGGGGGAGGGAAAAACTGTTTTTT | CASSPHFGGREKLFF
once | TRBJ2-5 | TRBV18 | TRBD1 | 14 | TGTGCCAGCTCACCCCACAGGGGGTTAGAGACCCAGTACTTC | CASSPHRGLETQYF
NA | TRBJ2-7 | TRBV6-5 | TRBD2 | 15 | TGTGCCAGCAGAGTCCCGGGGGGACTCTCCCACGAGCAGTACTTC | CASRVPGGLSHEQYF
NA | TRBJ2-5 | TRBV6-1 | NA | 16 | TGTGCCAGCAGTGGTTCACAGGGCTTTTCAACAGAGACCCAGTACTTC | CASSGSQGFSTETQYF
NA | TRBJ2-3 | TRBV6-4 | TRBD2 | 15 | TGTGCCAGCAGCCTGACTAGCGGGAGTGCAGATACGCAGTATTTT | CASSLTSGSADTQYF
NA | TRBJ2-7 | TRBV25-1 | NA | 14 | TGTGCCAGCACGGTTCCGGGAAGCTCCTACGAGCAGTACTTC | CASTVPGSSYEQYF
NA | TRBJ2-1 | TRBV9 | NA | 12 | TGTGCCAGCACCGAGGGTGCGGGAGAGCAGTTCTTC | CASTEGAGEQFF
NA | TRBJ1-3 | TRBV11-2 | TRBD1 | 15 | TGTGCCAGCAGCTCATACAGGGGTGCGGGAAACACCATATATTTT | CASSSYRGAGNTIYF
NA | TRBJ1-2 | TRBV28 | NA | 16 | TGTGCCAGCAGGTTCCCTCGGGGGGGCGCTAACTATGGCTACACCTTC | CASRFPRGGANYGYTF
NA | TRBJ1-2 | TRBV19 | TRBD1 | 16 | TGTGCCAGTAGTCTCCGGTCGGGACAGGGATTGTATGGCTACACCTTC | CASSLRSGQGLYGYTF
NA | TRBJ2-1 | TRBV6-1 | TRBD2 | 14 | TGTGCCAGCAGTGTAACTAGCGGCCACAATGAGCAGTTCTTC | CASSVTSGHNEQFF
NA | TRBJ1-2 | TRBV28 | NA | 14 | TGTGCCAGCAGTTTATCTCCCAGGGCCTATGGCTACACCTTC | CASSLSPRAYGYTF
NA | TRBJ2-7 | TRBV2 | NA | 14 | TGTGCCACCATGAAGGAGGCGTTCTCCTACGAGCAGTACTTC | CATMKEAFSYEQYF
NA | TRBJ2-7 | TRBV15 | TRBD2 | 15 | TGTGCCACCACCCCCCGACTAGCGGGAGCCTACGAGCAGTACTTC | CATTPRLAGAYEQYF
NA | TRBJ1-2 | TRBV6-5 | TRBD1 | 15 | TGTGCCAGCAGCACAGCCGGGACAGGGGGTTATGGCTACACCTTC | CASSTAGTGGYGYTF
NA | TRBJ2-2 | TRBV29-1 | NA | 13 | TGCAGCGTTTCGGACAGCAACACCGGGGAGCTGTTTTTT | CSVSDSNTGELFF
NA | TRBJ1-5 | TRBV6-1 | NA | 15 | TGTGCCAGCAGAGAATTTACAGGGAAGGGCCAGCCCCAGCATTTT | CASREFTGKGQPQHF
NA | TRBJ1-5 | TRBV6-5 | TRBD1 | 14 | TGTGCCAGCAGGGGACGGACAGGGGGCCAGCCCCAGCATTTT | CASRGRTGGQPQHF
NA | TRBJ1-5 | TRBV19 | NA | 17 | TGTGCCAGTAGTACACGCGACAGTTCTTATAGCAATCAGCCCCAGCATTTT | CASSTRDSSYSNQPQHF
few | TRBJ2-3 | TRBV20-1 | TRBD2 | 11 | TGCAGTGCTTCCACTAGCGGGCCGGGGTATTTT | CSASTSGPGYF
NA | TRBJ2-1 | TRBV19 | TRBD2 | 15 | TGTGCCAGTAGTATCTCGACTAGCGGGCCCAATGAGCAGTTCTTC | CASSISTSGPNEQFF
few | TRBJ1-3 | TRBV5-5 | NA | 17 | TGTGCCAGCAGCTTGGAGGGACACTCGAGCTCTGGAAACACCATATATTTT | CASSLEGHSSSGNTIYF
NA | TRBJ2-1 | TRBV2 | TRBD2 | 15 | TGTGCCAGGACTGGGGCTAGCGGGAGTAAGGATGAGCAGTTCTTC | CARTGASGSKDEQFF
NA | TRBJ1-5 | TRBV4-1 | NA | 16 | TGCGCCAGCAGCCGCGATCGGACCCCCCGGGGACAGCCCCAGCATTTT | CASSRDRTPRGQPQHF
NA | TRBJ2-3 | TRBV7-7 | TRBD2 | 13 | TGTGCCAGCAGCCCGACTAGCGCAGATACGCAGTATTTC | CASSPTSADTQYF
once | TRBJ2-7 | TRBV29-1 | TRBD1 | 14 | TGCAGCGTTGGGGTTAGCCGGGACAGAGGCGAGCAGTACTTC | CSVGVSRDRGEQYF
NA | TRBJ1-1 | TRBV5-1 | TRBD1 | 13 | TGCGCCAGCAGCCCGGGGACAGTTCGTGAAGCTTTCTTT | CASSPGTVREAFF
NA | TRBJ2-1 | TRBV27 | NA | 13 | TGTGCCAGCAGTCTCCGGACAGCGCGGGAGCAGTTCTTC | CASSLRTAREQFF